This record covers a single T cell receptor beta chain. Antigen: not known. PCR used 60 Vbeta primers and 13 Jbeta primers. Using immunoSEQ multiplex PCR, the repertoire was profiled, and TCRdb retains in-frame clones only, with some absent. In the table there are more than 85,000 clones, less than 65% of which are singletons. The source of the sample is a study of cytomegalovirus exposure and HLA in healthy donors. Broader study findings: As a later analysis showed, a missense DCLRE1C variant was linked to trimming of TCR beta V- and J-genes. The authors confirmed in vitro that a few CMV-associated chains were specific for CMV antigens.

CDR3 length equals 15 residues. V was pared by 6 bases and J by 3 bases, with 15 bases between. In germline, CDR1 is MGHDK, CDR2 SYGVNS. The chain carries TRBV25-1 and TRBJ1-5; D possibly corresponds to TRBD1 (6 bases). This sequence originates from a woman under 40 in good health and CMV-seronegative. Sequencing was done on a sample of PBMCs. The CDR3, as DNA: TGTGCCAGCAGGCCACAGGGAGCCCTCAATCAGCCCCAGCATTTT. It codes for CASRPQGALNQPQHF.